The entry below gives a single T cell receptor (beta chain) sequence along with its context. What antigen it recognizes has not been identified. Base quality data are lacking; no much larger clone is found one base away. This entry belongs to a study of T cell repertoires in cytomegalovirus infection (dated by TCRdb to between 2019 and 2020). About the full investigation: Donor HLA type was relevant to the analysis, as public TCR beta signatures indicated carriage of CMV infection together with the matching HLA type. General study outcomes and caveats: In the ex vivo response, HLA-C-restricted CMV-specific TCR beta clonotypes were dominant, and in two of eight donors the single most frequent clonotype came from this HLA-C-restricted group. In both this cohort and an independent roughly 400-donor cohort, the cumulative frequency of public TCR beta family members distinguished carriers of CMV infection plus the relevant HLA type.

The CDR3, cysteine through phenylalanine, is 15 amino acids long. Only CDR3 DNA is held: 45 bases, read in frame from base 1. V is shortened by 4 bases, J by 0 bases, and the region joining them spans 11 bases. Reading the germline V gene gives CDR1 KGHDR and CDR2 SFDVKD. The listed sequencing device is Illumina HiSeq 1500. The public reads were reprocessed in TCRdb via fastp at Q25 and MiXCR, keeping in-frame beta chains. Merged by CDR3 protein, the rows form single entries marked with the most common genes and DNA. The sample table holds just over 300,000 distinct CDR3 sequences, of which 15% to 20% were seen once. 12% of the sample belongs to the ten largest clones.

The source of this sequence is a human donor in good health (CMV status not recorded). Some clones in this sample may be carry-over from other donors' samples. Sequenced: PBMCs. The receptor chain draws on TRBV24-1 and TRBJ2-5; the best D guess is TRBD1, with 6 bases matching. The encoded CDR3 is CATSDRTDYQETQYF. The DNA sequence is as follows: TGTGCCACCAGTGACCGGACAGACTACCAAGAGACCCAGTACTTC.